These 14 T cell receptor beta chains were all obtained from the same sample, sequenced in a study of T cell responses to AZD1222 COVID-19 vaccine (dated by TCRdb to about 2021). What the time point label conveys for this sample: baseline before first vaccination. Libraries were made using the immunoSEQ multiplex PCR assay. TCRdb took this table from immuneACCESS and kept in-frame rearrangements with V and J called. Such tables lack part of the clones; where checked against another copy, unresolved V genes explain under half of the gap, and the rest is unexplained. This sample has 100,000 to 150,000 clones in its table, and more than 70% of those were observed once. Jointly, the top ten make up 10% of the sample. The sample here was peripheral blood, taken on day 0 of AZD1222 vaccination. The source of these receptors is an adult in good health.

The chain carries TRBV7-9 and TRBJ2-1; 10 positions agree with TRBD2. The CDR3 spans 15 residues. Trimming at V came to 5 bases and at J to 9 bases, leaving 10 bases not matched to a gene. Germline lookup yields CDR1 SEHNR and CDR2 FQNEAQ (reference sequence). As DNA, the CDR3 is TGTGCCAGCAGCCCGAGCGGGACTAGCGCAAGTGAGCAGTTCTTC. This gives the protein CASSPSGTSASEQFF. The full variable domain, completed using reference TRBV7-9 and TRBJ2-1, is DTGVSQNPRHKITKRGQNVTFRCDPISEHNRLYWYRQTLGQGPEFLTYFQNEAQLEKSRLLSDRFSAERPKGSFSTLEIQRTEQGDSAMYLCASSPSGTSASEQFFGPGTRLTVL.

The chain is built from TRBV11-2 and TRBJ2-1, with D tentatively TRBD1 (6 bases). The V gene's germline CDR1 is SGHAT and CDR2 FQNNGV. V lost 6 bases and J 4 bases, leaving 16 bases between the germline ends. This CDR3 spans 15 amino acids. CDR3 region: CASRLYGQRYNEQFF. CDR3 DNA: TGTGCCAGCAGATTATATGGACAGAGATACAATGAGCAGTTCTTC.

The rearrangement joins TRBV10-3 to TRBJ2-1; 13 positions agree with TRBD2. This CDR3 region has 15 residues. Trimming took 8 bases from V and 5 from J; bases not matched to a gene: 6. Germline-derived CDR1 and CDR2 are ENHRY and SYGVKD. CDR3 protein: CAIGGLAGPNNEQFF. DNA of the CDR3: TGTGCCATCGGGGGACTAGCGGGACCAAACAATGAGCAGTTCTTC.

Turning to this clone: Other DNA sequences from this sample encode an identical CDR3 as well. The chain is built from TRBV5-1 and TRBJ1-1; unclear D gene. The CDR3 loop spans 15 amino acids. Trimming removed 0 bases from V and 1 base from J, with 10 bases in between. The germline gives CDR1 SGHRS, CDR2 YFSETQ. CDR3 nucleotides: TGCGCCAGCAGCTTGGAAGGCAGCGGGAACACTGAAGCTTTCTTT. Its protein product is CASSLEGSGNTEAFF.

The rearrangement joins TRBV27 to TRBJ2-7, with a tentative D call TRBD2 (5 bases). CDR3 length: 13 residues. Per the germline V gene, CDR1 is MNHEY and CDR2 is SMNVEV (reference sequence). The V end was cut by 7 bases, the J end by 2 bases, with 12 bases between. In DNA form, the CDR3 reads TGTGCCAGCATGCTGACGGGGACCTACGAGCAGTACTTC. This gives the protein CASMLTGTYEQYF.

The chain has TRBV7-8 and TRBJ2-3; D not resolved. Germline values: CDR1 SGHVS, CDR2 FQNEAQ. This CDR3 region has 14 residues. Trimming shortened V by 0 bases and J by 2 bases, and 6 bases separated the two germline ends. CDR3 residues: CASSLAAPTDTQYF. The DNA of the CDR3 is TGTGCCAGCAGCTTAGCGGCACCCACAGATACGCAGTATTTT.

The table lists this clone with a few counts. V usage is TRBV6-6 and J usage is TRBJ2-4; 8 nucleotides align to TRBD1. V dropped 6 bases and J dropped 8; count of bases not matched to a gene: 6. CDR1 MNHNY and CDR2 SVGAGI come from the germline V gene (reference sequence). The CDR3 runs to 13 residues. The CDR3 sequence: CASSQGARDIQYF. In DNA form, the CDR3 reads TGTGCCAGCAGCCAGGGGGCTCGCGACATTCAGTACTTC.

The chain employs TRBV28 and TRBJ1-4; no clear D gene. This CDR3 comprises 15 residues. The V end lost 6 bases, the J end lost 3 bases, and 14 bases lay between the germline ends. Looked up from germline, CDR1 is MDHEN and CDR2 is SYDVKM. The CDR3 spells CASSPPKGANEKLFF. In DNA, the CDR3 is TGTGCCAGCAGCCCCCCCAAGGGTGCTAATGAAAAACTGTTTTTT.

The chain links TRBV12-2 to TRBJ2-1; the table gives TRBD2 as D, unverified against the DNA. TRBV12-2 is a pseudogene. There are 18 residues in the CDR3. Written as DNA, the CDR3 is TGTGCAAGTCGCTTAGCGTATCGTGGGGAAGCGGGAATAAGTGAGCAGTTCTTC. Its protein is CASRLAYRGEAGISEQFF.

The V and J genes are TRBV6-2 or TRBV6-3 and TRBJ1-1; D gene uncertain. Trimming pared 2 bases from V and 3 bases from J, leaving 7 bases between. The germline V gene encodes CDR1 MNHEY and CDR2 SVGEGT. The CDR3 is 13 residues long. The CDR3 reads CASSYVRYTEAFF. CDR3 nucleotide sequence: TGTGCCAGCAGTTACGTGAGGTACACTGAAGCTTTCTTT.

The rearrangement uses TRBV2 and TRBJ2-5; TRBD2 matches 8 bases. Germline trimming cut 5 bases from V and 2 bases from J; bases unmatched to any gene: 7. The CDR3 contains 15 residues. Looked up from germline, CDR1 is SNHLY and CDR2 is FYNNEI. The CDR3 region is CASSSAGARQETQYF. The DNA of the CDR3 is TGTGCCAGCAGTTCAGCGGGGGCCCGTCAAGAGACCCAGTACTTC.

The chain has TRBV29-1 and TRBJ1-2; D remains ambiguous. Deletions cut 4 bases from V and 7 bases from J, with 10 bases between. CDR3 size: 11 residues. Germline V gene lookup returns CDR1 SQVTM and CDR2 ANQGSEA. CDR3 in amino acids: CSVGFSGGYTF. In nucleotides, the CDR3 is TGCAGCGTTGGATTTTCAGGTGGCTACACCTTC. Full variable domain (remainder filled in from reference TRBV29-1 and TRBJ1-2): SAVISQKPSRDICQRGTSLTIQCQVDSQVTMMFWYRQQPGQSLTLIATANQGSEATYESGFVIDKFPISRPNLTFSTLTVSNMSPEDSSIYLCSVGFSGGYTFGSGTRLTVV.

A few counts support this clone. The rearrangement uses TRBV30 and TRBJ1-3; the D is unclear. V shed 0 bases and J shed 4 bases, with 4 bases lying between them. The CDR3 runs 12 residues. Germline V lookup: CDR1 GTSNPN, CDR2 SVGIG (reference sequence). CDR3 in DNA: TGTGCCTGGAGTGTATTGGGAAACACCATATATTTT. Its protein is CAWSVLGNTIYF.

This clone has only one observation. The J gene is TRBJ2-2, the V gene TRBV5-1; TRBD2 matches at 10 bases. The junction had 6 bases not matched to a gene; V was cut back by 0 bases and J by 7 bases. Germline CDR1 SGHRS, CDR2 YFSETQ. The CDR3 has 16 residues. The CDR3 region is CASSLESGGASGELFF. CDR3 nucleotides: TGCGCCAGCAGCTTGGAAAGCGGGGGGGCCAGCGGGGAGCTGTTTTTT.